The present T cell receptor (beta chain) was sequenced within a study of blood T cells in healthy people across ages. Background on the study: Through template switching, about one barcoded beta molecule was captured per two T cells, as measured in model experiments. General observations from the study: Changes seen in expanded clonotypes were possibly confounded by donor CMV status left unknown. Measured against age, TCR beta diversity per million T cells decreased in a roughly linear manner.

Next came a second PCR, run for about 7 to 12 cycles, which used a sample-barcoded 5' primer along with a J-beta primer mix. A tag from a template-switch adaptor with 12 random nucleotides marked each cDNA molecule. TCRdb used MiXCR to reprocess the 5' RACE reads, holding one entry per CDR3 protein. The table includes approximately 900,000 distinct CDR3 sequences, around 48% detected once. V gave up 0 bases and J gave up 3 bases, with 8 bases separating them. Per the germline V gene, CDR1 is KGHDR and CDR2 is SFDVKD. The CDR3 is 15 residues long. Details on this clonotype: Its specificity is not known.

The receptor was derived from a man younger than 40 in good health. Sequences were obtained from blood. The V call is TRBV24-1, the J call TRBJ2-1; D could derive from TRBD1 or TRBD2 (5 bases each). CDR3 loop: CATSDLWGNYNEQFF. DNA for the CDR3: TGTGCCACCAGTGATTTGTGGGGGAACTACAATGAGCAGTTCTTC.